The table lists the clone carrying this T cell receptor beta chain with many counts. Its antigen remains unknown. This sample stems from a study of identical twins. Everyone who gave samples was a healthy Caucasian. Study findings and constraints: Excess twin sharing in beta out-of-frame sequences was weaker. Out-of-frame sharing of TCR alpha in monozygotic twins was underestimated by models.

CDR1 and CDR2 from the germline V gene are SGHTA and FQGNSA. V lost 3 bases and J 3 bases, leaving 8 bases between the germline ends. This CDR3 is 13 amino acids long. The authors used template switching to add a universal primer site and gave cDNA unique molecular identifiers. TCRdb called the 5' RACE reads again in MiXCR, with one record for every CDR3 protein. The sample shows about 220,000 distinct CDR3 sequences, over 8% of them seen only once. Sequences were obtained from memory (CD45RO+) T cells sorted from blood. The chain couples TRBV7-2 to TRBJ1-1; D remains unclear. The receptor was derived from a woman in her late teens or twenties in good health. DNA for the CDR3: TGTGCCAGCAGCTTTTCGTTATACACTGAAGCTTTCTTT. Encoded protein: CASSFSLYTEAFF.